This TCR beta chain was sequenced for a study of T-cell memory formation after mild COVID-19. General study points: Later expanders leaned CD4+, whereas day 15 to 85 contracting clones were balanced CD4/CD8. The SARS-CoV-2 specificity of second-wave clones reaching peak at day 37 remained unverified.

Constant-segment primers and 5'RACE yielded cDNA libraries for TCR alpha and TCR beta, each carrying sample barcodes and UMIs. Each CDR3 protein is one row after TCRdb ran MiXCR on the 5' RACE reads. Here the sample spans under 650,000 distinct CDR3 sequences, about a sixth being singletons. From germline, CDR1 is MNHEY and CDR2 SMNVEV (reference sequence). The CDR3 extends over 14 amino acids. The V end lost 5 bases, the J end lost 5 bases, and 15 bases lay between the germline ends. This clonotype was found a few times. The antigen remains unidentified. The source is an adult woman who had mild COVID-19 (a few samples of this study predate the infection). Cell type and time point are not known. The chain is built from TRBV27 and TRBJ2-5, with a tentative D call TRBD1 (6 bases). The sequenced material came from PBMCs or a T cell subset sorted from them (not recorded which). As DNA, the CDR3 is TGTGCCAGCAGTCTACAGGGATCGTTGGAGACCCAGTACTTC. Amino acid sequence: CASSLQGSLETQYF.